This T cell receptor beta chain was sequenced during a study of shared clonotypes between healthy human individuals. Across the study: Samples came from a couple of female and three male donors aged 18 to 49. Study-wide points: In a handful of donors, around 5.5% of naive CD4 clonotypes appeared in common.

With regard to this clone: Its antigen is not identified.

Naive CD8 populations comprised CD45RO-negative cells positively selected for CCR7, excluding terminally differentiated effector memory CD45RA+ cells. Adults of Caucasian background living in Nashville, Tennessee made up all donors. Assay: immunoSEQ multiplex PCR; the TCRdb copy retains only in-frame clones and omits some. Here the sample spans roughly 2,000,000 clones, 93% being singletons. This clonotype was obtained from a man aged 18 to 29 in good health. Some clones in this sample may be carry-over from other donors' samples. The specimen was naive CD8+ T cells from PBMCs.

This chain's CDR3 is CASSPDRLMNTEAFF. CDR3 coding DNA: TGTGCCAGCAGCCCCGACAGACTCATGAACACTGAAGCTTTCTTT. The genes are TRBV28 and TRBJ1-1, with a tentative D call TRBD1 (5 bases). The CDR3 totals 15 residues. V was shortened by 6 bases and J by 0 bases, with 14 bases between the two germline ends. Per germline, CDR1 MDHEN and CDR2 SYDVKM.